This TCR beta chain was retrieved from a study of T-cell reconstitution after alpha-beta-depleted transplantation in children. Preparation of the TCRbeta library used unique molecular identifiers. MiXCR, run by TCRdb on the PCR reads, gives a single entry per CDR3 protein. This sample has approximately 640,000 distinct CDR3 sequences, with approximately 16% found just once. For this clonotype: This may arise from a read error, as a much more abundant clone is one base away.

Germline assignment: CDR1 DFQATT and CDR2 SNEGSKA (reference sequence). The CDR3 loop spans 14 amino acids. This clonotype originated in a human donor who donated a stem cell graft to a child with acute myeloid leukemia. The gene calls are TRBV20-1 and TRBJ2-1; no firm D call. Here the sequenced sample was PBMCs from the stem cell graft donor, taken from the stem cell graft. The CDR3 DNA reads TGCAGTGCTAGAAAGAGGAACAGCTACAATGAGCATTTCTTC. This sequence encodes CSARKRNSYNEHFF.